These 5 T cell receptor beta chains were sequenced from one sample in a study of blood T cell repertoires in COVID-19. Profiling relied on immunoSEQ multiplex PCR, and the TCRdb table lists in-frame clones only, not all of them. The table has hundreds of thousands of clones, around 88% seen once. The sample was peripheral blood. The receptors derive from a man older than 75 with acute or convalescent COVID-19.

V usage is TRBV5-4 and J usage is TRBJ2-7, with D possibly TRBD2 on 6 matching bases. This CDR3 comprises 13 residues. Germline-derived CDR1 and CDR2 are SGHNT and YYREEE (reference sequence). V was clipped by 3 bases and J by 4 bases, with 11 bases between them. The DNA of the CDR3 is TGTGCCAGCAGCTGGGGGGTGGATTACGAGCAGTACTTC. It specifies CASSWGVDYEQYF.

This clone was seen more than once but under ten times. The chain joins TRBV6-2 or TRBV6-3 to TRBJ1-5; a weak D match, TRBD1 (5 bases). V lost 5 bases, J lost 5 bases, and 13 bases lay in between. The CDR3 consists of 14 residues. The germline gives CDR1 MNHEY, CDR2 SVGEGT. CDR3 DNA sequence: TGTGCCAGCAGTACTGGGACTTCTTATCAGCCCCAGCATTTT. Protein product: CASSTGTSYQPQHF.

V and J are TRBV7-9 and TRBJ2-1, with 8 bases that match TRBD2. J was trimmed by 9 bases and V by 1 base; bases with no gene match: 11. Per the germline V gene, CDR1 is SEHNR and CDR2 is FQNEAQ (reference sequence). This CDR3 is 16 amino acids long. CDR3 DNA sequence: TGTGCCAGCAGCTTAGTTGGAGGTAGCGGGGATCTTGAGCAGTTCTTC. Its protein is CASSLVGGSGDLEQFF.

The chain is built from TRBV7-8 and TRBJ1-2; 9 nucleotides line up with TRBD1. CDR3 length: 18 amino acids. CDR1 and CDR2 (germline): SGHVS, FQNEAQ. After removal of 1 base from V and 4 bases from J, the junction contained 13 bases not matched to a gene. Written as DNA, the CDR3 is TGTGCCAGCAGCTTAGAAGGGACAGGGAGACTTGTTAGCTATGGCTACACCTTC. Translated, it gives CASSLEGTGRLVSYGYTF.

This chain connects TRBV28 to TRBJ2-5, with 9 bases aligning to TRBD1. Germline values: CDR1 MDHEN, CDR2 SYDVKM. With 2 bases clipped from V and 5 bases from J, the junction kept 6 bases outside the gene matches. This CDR3 contains 15 residues. The CDR3, as DNA: TGTGCCAGCAGTTTACCTACAGGGGGCATGGAGACCCAGTACTTC. Translated, it gives CASSLPTGGMETQYF. Together with reference TRBV28 and TRBJ2-5, the CDR3 gives the full variable domain: DVKVTQSSRYLVKRTGEKVFLECVQDMDHENMFWYRQDPGLGLRLIYFSYDVKMKEKGDIPEGYSVSREKKERFSLILESASTNQTSMYLCASSLPTGGMETQYFGPGTRLLVL.